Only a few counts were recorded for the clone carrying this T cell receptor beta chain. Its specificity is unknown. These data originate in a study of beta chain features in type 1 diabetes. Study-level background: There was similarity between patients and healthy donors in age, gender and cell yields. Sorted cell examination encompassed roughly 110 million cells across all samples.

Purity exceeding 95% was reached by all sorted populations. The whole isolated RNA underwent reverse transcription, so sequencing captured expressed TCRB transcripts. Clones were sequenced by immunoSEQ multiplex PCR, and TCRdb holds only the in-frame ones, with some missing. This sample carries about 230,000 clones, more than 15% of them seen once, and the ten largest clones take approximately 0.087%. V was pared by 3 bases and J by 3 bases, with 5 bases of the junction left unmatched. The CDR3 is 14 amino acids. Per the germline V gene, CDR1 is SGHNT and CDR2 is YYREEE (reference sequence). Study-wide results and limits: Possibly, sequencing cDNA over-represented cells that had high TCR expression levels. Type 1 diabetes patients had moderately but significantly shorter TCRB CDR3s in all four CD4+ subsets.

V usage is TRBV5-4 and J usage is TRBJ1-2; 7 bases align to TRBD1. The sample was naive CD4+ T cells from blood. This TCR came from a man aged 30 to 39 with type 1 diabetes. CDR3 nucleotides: TGTGCCAGCAGCTCAGGCGGACAGGACTATGGCTACACCTTC. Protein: CASSSGGQDYGYTF.